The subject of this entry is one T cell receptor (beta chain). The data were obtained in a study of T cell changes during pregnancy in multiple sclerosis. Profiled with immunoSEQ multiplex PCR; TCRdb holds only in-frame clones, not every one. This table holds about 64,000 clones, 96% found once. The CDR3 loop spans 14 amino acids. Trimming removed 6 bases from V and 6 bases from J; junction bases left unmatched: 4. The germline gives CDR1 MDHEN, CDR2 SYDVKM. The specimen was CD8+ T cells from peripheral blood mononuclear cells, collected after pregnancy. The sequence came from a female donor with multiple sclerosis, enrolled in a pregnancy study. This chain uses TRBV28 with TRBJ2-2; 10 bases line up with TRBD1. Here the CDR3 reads CASSADRGSGELFF. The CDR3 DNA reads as TGTGCCAGCAGCGCGGACAGGGGGTCCGGGGAGCTGTTTTTT.